This T cell receptor beta chain is from a study of blood T cell repertoires in COVID-19. As originally analysed: Scientists estimated how many nucleated cells there were by amplifying reference gene primers. Data came from immunoSEQ multiplex PCR; TCRdb stores just in-frame clones and leaves some out. D and trimming were read from the DNA, whereas the V and J calls and clone size are those reported in that table. The sample carries about 80,000 clones, roughly 79% recorded once. The CDR3 has 15 amino acids. Trimming took off 6 bases at V and 4 bases at J, with 17 bases between the two ends. Germline values: CDR1 LNHDA, CDR2 SQIVND (reference sequence).

This clonotype was sampled from a human donor in a cohort sampled during active COVID-19. Specimen: peripheral blood. The chain employs TRBV19 and TRBJ2-3; D is perhaps TRBD1 (5 bases). CDR3 sequence: CASSANKGISDTQYF. The DNA of the CDR3 is TGTGCCAGTAGCGCCAATAAGGGGATCTCAGATACGCAGTATTTT. Full variable domain (missing parts from reference TRBV19 and TRBJ2-3): DGGITQSPKYLFRKEGQNVTLSCEQNLNHDAMYWYRQDPGQGLRLIYYSQIVNDFQKGDIAEGYSVSREKKESFPLTVTSAQKNPTAFYLCASSANKGISDTQYFGPGTRLTVL.